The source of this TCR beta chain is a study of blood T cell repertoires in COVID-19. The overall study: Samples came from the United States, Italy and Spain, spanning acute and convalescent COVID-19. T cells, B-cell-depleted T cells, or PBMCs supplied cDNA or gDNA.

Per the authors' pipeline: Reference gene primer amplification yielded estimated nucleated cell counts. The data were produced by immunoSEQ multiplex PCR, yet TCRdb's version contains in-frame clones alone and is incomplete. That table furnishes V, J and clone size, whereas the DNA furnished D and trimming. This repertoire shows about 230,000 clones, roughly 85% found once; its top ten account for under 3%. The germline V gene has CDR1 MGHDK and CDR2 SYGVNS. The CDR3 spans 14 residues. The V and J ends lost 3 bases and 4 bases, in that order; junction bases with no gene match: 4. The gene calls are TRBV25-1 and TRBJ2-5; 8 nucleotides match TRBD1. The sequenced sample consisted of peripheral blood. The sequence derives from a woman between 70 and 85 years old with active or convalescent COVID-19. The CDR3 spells CASSDQGAGETQYF. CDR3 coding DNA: TGTGCCAGCAGTGATCAGGGGGCGGGAGAGACCCAGTACTTC.